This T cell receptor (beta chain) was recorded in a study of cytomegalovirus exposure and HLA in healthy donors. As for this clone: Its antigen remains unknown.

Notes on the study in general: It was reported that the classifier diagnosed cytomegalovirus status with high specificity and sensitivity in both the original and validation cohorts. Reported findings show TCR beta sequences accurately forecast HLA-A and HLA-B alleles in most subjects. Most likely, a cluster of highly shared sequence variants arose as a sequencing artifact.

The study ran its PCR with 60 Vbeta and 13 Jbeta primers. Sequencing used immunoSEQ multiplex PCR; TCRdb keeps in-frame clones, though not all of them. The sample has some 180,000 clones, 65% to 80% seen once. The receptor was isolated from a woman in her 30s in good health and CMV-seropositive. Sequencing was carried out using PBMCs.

The CDR3 sequence is CSPPRQLPKQFF. The CDR3 DNA sequence: TGCAGCCCACCGAGACAATTACCCAAGCAGTTCTTC. This chain joins TRBV29-1 and TRBJ2-1; no clear D gene. Germline CDR1 is SQVTM and CDR2 is ANQGSEA. CDR3 size: 12 residues. The V and J ends lost 8 bases and 11 bases respectively, with 19 bases between them.